The 10 T cell receptor beta chains reported below all come from one sample, sequenced in a study of identical twins. TCRdb re-called the 5' RACE reads through MiXCR, storing one row per CDR3 protein. Among about 690,000 distinct CDR3 sequences listed, 5.5% to 6.5% were seen once. Material for sequencing was naive T cells sorted from blood. These receptors came from a man younger than 30 in good health.

This clonotype was seen a handful of times. This sequence joins TRBV27 and TRBJ2-7, with 10 bases identical to TRBD2. The V and J ends lost 3 bases and 4 bases, in that order; junction bases with no gene match: 6. CDR3 length: 15 amino acids. Germline V gene lookup returns CDR1 MNHEY and CDR2 SMNVEV (reference sequence). CDR3 region: CASSLKAGGLYEQYF. In DNA form, the CDR3 reads TGTGCCAGCAGTTTGAAAGCGGGAGGGCTGTACGAGCAGTACTTC.

DNA for the CDR3: TGTGCCAGCAGCTTGCCGCCGGGACTAGCGGGAGTTTTGGAGACCCAGTACTTC. Amino acid sequence: CASSLPPGLAGVLETQYF. The chain uses TRBV7-6 and TRBJ2-5; 14 positions agree with TRBD2. The V gene end was trimmed by 3 bases and the J gene end by 5 bases; junction bases not matched to a gene: 11. Germline V CDR1 and CDR2: SGHVS, FNYEAQ. This CDR3 has 18 amino acids.

This chain joins TRBV12-3 or TRBV12-4 and TRBJ2-2; D possibly corresponds to TRBD1 (5 bases). CDR3 length: 12 amino acids. The ends were cut back, 6 bases at V and 10 bases at J, with 12 bases in the middle. The CDR3 DNA reads as TGTGCCAGCAGCCTAGACAGCTTGGAGCTGTTTTTT. Encoded protein: CASSLDSLELFF.

In this sample, this clonotype turned up many times. V is TRBV12-3 or TRBV12-4 and J is TRBJ1-2; weak D call: TRBD1 (6 bases). CDR3 size: 14 residues. Trimming left V 5 bases short and J 6 bases short, with 16 bases between. This CDR3 is CASSPLTGGHGYTF. In DNA form, the CDR3 reads TGTGCCAGCAGTCCCCTCACGGGGGGCCATGGCTACACCTTC.

This clonotype occurred many times. The rearrangement links TRBV27 to TRBJ2-3; TRBD2 aligns across 9 bases. Germline CDR1 MNHEY, CDR2 SMNVEV (reference sequence). Trimming at V came to 8 bases and at J to 4 bases, leaving 13 bases not matched to a gene. CDR3 length equals 16 residues. CDR3 nucleotides: TGTGCCAGCCGGGGCGAACCGGGACTAGCATCAGATACGCAGTATTTT. It yields the protein CASRGEPGLASDTQYF.

This clonotype occurred a few times. The rearrangement joins TRBV6-1 to TRBJ1-5; D is unclear. Trimming pared 5 bases from V and 8 bases from J, leaving 28 bases between. CDR3 size: 18 residues. CDR1 MNHNS and CDR2 SASEGT come from the germline V gene. The CDR3 protein is CASSPRRPGGYQSKPQHF. In DNA, the CDR3 is TGTGCCAGCAGTCCTCGGAGGCCTGGCGGGTACCAATCAAAGCCCCAGCATTTT.

This clonotype appeared many times. The rearrangement joins TRBV6-1 to TRBJ2-7; D uncertain. V was pared by 1 base and J by 4 bases, with 5 bases between. The germline V gene has CDR1 MNHNS and CDR2 SASEGT. This CDR3 contains 12 residues. CDR3 sequence (DNA): TGTGCCAGCAGTGAAGACCAATACGAGCAGTACGTC. As protein: CASSEDQYEQYV.

Ten or more counts support this clonotype. The rearrangement joins TRBV6-4 to TRBJ2-2, with 7 positions matching TRBD2. Germline CDR1 MRHNA, CDR2 SNTAGT. With 2 bases clipped from V and 0 bases from J, the junction kept 0 bases outside the gene matches. This CDR3 comprises 15 residues. CDR3 loop: CASSDAGANTGELFF. Here the CDR3 DNA reads TGTGCCAGCAGTGACGCGGGAGCGAACACCGGGGAGCTGTTTTTT.

This chain links TRBV12-3 or TRBV12-4 with TRBJ2-3; D may correspond to TRBD1 or TRBD2 (5 bases each). The CDR3 runs to 14 residues. The germline V and J ends were trimmed by 3 bases and 2 bases, with 9 bases remaining between them. In DNA, the CDR3 is TGTGCCAGCAGTTTCGGGGCGACCACAGATACGCAGTATTTT. It codes for CASSFGATTDTQYF.

This clonotype was counted a few times. The chain employs TRBV15 and TRBJ2-1; maybe TRBD2 (8 bases). V gave up 3 bases and J gave up 10 bases, with 22 bases separating them. The CDR3 has 16 residues. Germline V gene data show CDR1 as LNHNV and CDR2 as YYDKDF (reference sequence). CDR3 protein: CATSREAGGTRGEQFF. CDR3 bases: TGTGCCACCAGCAGGGAGGCGGGGGGCACCAGGGGGGAGCAGTTCTTC.